Shown below are 24 T cell receptor beta chains from a single sample sequenced in a study of response to subunit inactivated influenza vaccine. TCRdb used MiXCR to reprocess the RT-PCR reads, holding one entry per CDR3 protein. The repertoire consists of around 180,000 distinct CDR3 sequences, with around a tenth occurring once and the leading ten covering around 9.9%. Specimen: non-naive T cells sorted from PBMCs, collected on the day of vaccination. All receptors derive from a man in his fifties who received an inactivated influenza vaccine.

A few counts support this clonotype. The V and J genes are TRBV3-1 and TRBJ1-2, with 7 bases identical to TRBD1. Losses at the gene ends were 4 bases for V and 6 bases for J; bases not matched to a gene: 11. CDR1 LGHDT and CDR2 YNNKEL come from the germline V gene (reference sequence). The CDR3 is made up of 15 amino acids. In nucleotides, the CDR3 is TGTGCCAGCAGCCCATCAGGGGGGGGCCGGCATGGCTACACCTTC. This translates into CASSPSGGGRHGYTF.

V usage is TRBV20-1 and J usage is TRBJ2-5; tentatively, D is TRBD2 (5 bases). The V and J ends lost 0 bases and 7 bases respectively, with 15 bases between them. This CDR3 spans 14 amino acids. Germline loops: CDR1 DFQATT, CDR2 SNEGSKA (reference sequence). The CDR3 sequence is CSARDERVRGTQYF. The CDR3 nucleotides read TGCAGTGCTAGAGATGAGAGGGTCCGAGGGACCCAGTACTTC.

There are a few counts of this clonotype. The V gene is TRBV20-1, the J gene TRBJ2-3, with 7 bases identical to TRBD2. Trimming removed 6 bases from V and 0 bases from J; junction bases left unmatched: 6. CDR1 and CDR2 from the germline V gene are DFQATT and SNEGSKA (reference sequence). The CDR3 loop spans 14 amino acids. CDR3 in amino acids: CSAHGTTSTDTQYF. CDR3 sequence (DNA): TGCAGTGCCCATGGGACTACTAGCACAGATACGCAGTATTTT.

There are a few counts of this clonotype. This sequence joins TRBV20-1 and TRBJ1-5; tentatively, D is TRBD1 (5 bases). The CDR3 is 12 residues long. Per germline, CDR1 DFQATT and CDR2 SNEGSKA (reference sequence). Trimming pared 0 bases from V and 13 bases from J, leaving 13 bases between. CDR3 coding DNA: TGCAGTGCTAGAGATAAGGGGACGGGGCAGCATTTT. Protein sequence: CSARDKGTGQHF.

The genes are TRBV4-1 and TRBJ2-3; 9 bases are shared with TRBD2. From germline, CDR1 is MGHRA and CDR2 YSYEKL. This CDR3 spans 16 amino acids. The V and J ends lost 1 base and 4 bases, in that order; junction bases with no gene match: 6. CDR3 loop: CASSQGLAGPADTQYF. CDR3 DNA: TGCGCCAGCAGCCAAGGCCTAGCGGGACCCGCAGATACGCAGTATTTT.

This rearrangement joins TRBV3-1 to TRBJ2-7; the match to TRBD2 covers 14 bases. This CDR3 comprises 16 residues. V shed 1 base, J shed 6 bases, and the junction held 5 bases outside the gene matches. Looked up from germline, CDR1 is LGHDT and CDR2 is YNNKEL (reference sequence). Written as DNA, the CDR3 is TGTGCCAGCAGCCAAGGACTAGCGGGAGGGACACGCGAGCAGTACTTC. It is translated as CASSQGLAGGTREQYF.

This clonotype came up a few times. The V call is TRBV29-1, the J call TRBJ2-3, with 9 positions matching TRBD2. From germline, CDR1 is SQVTM and CDR2 ANQGSEA. The CDR3 is made up of 9 amino acids. V lost 8 bases, J lost 11 bases, and 2 bases stayed unmatched. CDR3 DNA: TGCAGCACGCGGGAGGGGCAGTATTTT. It codes for CSTREGQYF.

This clonotype was counted ten times or more. This chain connects TRBV10-3 to TRBJ2-7; TRBD2 aligns across 7 bases. The germline gives CDR1 ENHRY, CDR2 SYGVKD. V was pared by 8 bases and J by 2 bases, with 3 bases of the junction left unmatched. This CDR3 region has 12 residues. The DNA of the CDR3 is TGTGCCATCGGGGAGGGAACCTACGAGCAGTACTTC. Residues: CAIGEGTYEQYF.

This clonotype was counted at least ten times. This chain connects TRBV4-2 to TRBJ2-7; 10 nucleotides match TRBD2. The CDR3 has 18 residues. Germline CDR1 LGHNA, CDR2 YNFKEQ. V lost 0 bases, J lost 2 bases, and 10 bases stayed unmatched. As DNA, the CDR3 is TGTGCCAGCAGCCAAGATGGGGCTAGCGGGAGTACCCCCTACGAGCAGTACTTC. This codes for CASSQDGASGSTPYEQYF.

This clonotype was counted a few times. This chain links TRBV10-3 with TRBJ1-2, with D perhaps matching TRBD1 (5 bases). Trimming removed 2 bases at V and 8 bases at J, with 12 bases between. Germline loops: CDR1 ENHRY, CDR2 SYGVKD. The CDR3 has 13 residues. The CDR3 here is CAISEGGYRGYTF. In DNA, the CDR3 is TGTGCCATCAGTGAGGGGGGTTATCGGGGCTACACCTTC.

The V and J genes are TRBV4-2 and TRBJ2-1, with 8 bases that match TRBD2. Germline CDR1 reads LGHNA; CDR2 reads YNFKEQ. Germline trimming cut 6 bases from V and 1 base from J; bases unmatched to any gene: 29. This CDR3 is 23 amino acids long. CDR3 protein: CASRHLALRARERERSSYNEQFF. The DNA of the CDR3 is TGTGCCAGCAGACATCTCGCCCTTAGGGCCCGGGAGCGGGAGAGATCGTCCTACAATGAGCAGTTCTTC.

This clonotype was seen at least ten times. The chain employs TRBV12-3 or TRBV12-4 and TRBJ1-1; 7 bases are shared with TRBD1. This CDR3 has 17 amino acids. J was trimmed by 1 base and V by 5 bases; bases with no gene match: 13. The CDR3 loop reads CASSTPQGGPPNTEAFF. The CDR3, as DNA: TGTGCCAGCAGTACTCCGCAGGGGGGACCTCCGAACACTGAAGCTTTCTTT.

This clonotype came up a few times. V gene TRBV20-1 combines with J gene TRBJ2-1, with 10 nucleotides matching TRBD2. V shed 1 base and J 6 bases; nucleotides not matched to a gene: 9. CDR1 is DFQATT, CDR2 SNEGSKA, per germline (reference sequence). The CDR3 contains 16 residues. The CDR3 sequence: CSARGQRTSGLNEQFF. CDR3 nucleotides: TGCAGTGCTAGAGGGCAGAGGACTAGCGGCCTCAATGAGCAGTTCTTC.

The rearrangement links TRBV6-5 to TRBJ1-2; D is perhaps TRBD1 (6 bases). The CDR3 sequence is 14 residues long. The ends were cut back, 2 bases at V and 5 bases at J, with 12 bases in the middle. CDR1 is MNHEY, CDR2 SVGAGI, per germline. The CDR3 nucleotides are TGTGCCAGCAGTTACGACAGGATACTTTATGGCTACACCTTC. Translation gives CASSYDRILYGYTF.

V usage is TRBV10-3 and J usage is TRBJ2-7; D not certain. Germline V gene lookup returns CDR1 ENHRY and CDR2 SYGVKD. The CDR3 has 13 residues. Trimming removed 2 bases from V and 0 bases from J, with 5 bases in between. The CDR3 region is CAISEKVSYEQYF. As DNA, the CDR3 is TGTGCCATCAGTGAGAAGGTCTCCTACGAGCAGTACTTC.

This clonotype showed up just a few times. This chain links TRBV6-1 with TRBJ2-7; 9 nucleotides match TRBD1. The CDR3 runs to 13 residues. Germline CDR1 MNHNS, CDR2 SASEGT. V shed 9 bases and J 4 bases; nucleotides not matched to a gene: 7. The CDR3 DNA follows: TGTGCCAGTGGGACAGGGTTCGGGTACGAGCAGTACTTC. Protein product: CASGTGFGYEQYF.

This clonotype was observed a few times. This chain joins TRBV7-9 and TRBJ1-2; the match to TRBD1 covers 7 bases. There are 13 residues in the CDR3. The junction had 8 bases not matched to a gene; V was cut back by 5 bases and J by 8 bases. The V gene's germline CDR1 is SEHNR and CDR2 FQNEAQ (reference sequence). In nucleotides, the CDR3 is TGTGCCAGCAGCCAAGACAGGGTTTACGGCTACACCTTC. Protein sequence: CASSQDRVYGYTF.

The rearrangement joins TRBV27 to TRBJ2-7; no definite D call. CDR1 MNHEY and CDR2 SMNVEV come from the germline V gene (reference sequence). The CDR3 is 13 amino acids. Trimming cost V 3 bases and J 7 bases, with 13 bases left between them. The CDR3 sequence is CASSFNPEWEQYF. As DNA, the CDR3 is TGTGCCAGCAGTTTTAACCCTGAGTGGGAGCAGTACTTC.

The chain carries TRBV5-6 and TRBJ2-1; 8 bases match TRBD2. This CDR3 has 16 amino acids. V was pared by 0 bases and J by 2 bases, with 4 bases of the junction left unmatched. Per germline, CDR1 SGHDT and CDR2 YYEEEE. CDR3 sequence: CASSLGISGAYNEQFF. The CDR3 bases are TGTGCCAGCAGCTTGGGGATTAGCGGGGCCTACAATGAGCAGTTCTTC.

There are a few counts of this clonotype. V gene TRBV3-1 combines with J gene TRBJ2-1; perhaps TRBD2 as D (5 bases). Germline-derived CDR1 and CDR2 are LGHDT and YNNKEL (reference sequence). The CDR3 runs to 13 residues. V lost 4 bases to trimming and J lost 8 bases, with 12 bases between them. The DNA for the CDR3 is TGTGCCAGCAGCCTATACGACGGGGATGAGCAGTTCTTC. As protein: CASSLYDGDEQFF.

This clonotype has a count of ten or more. The rearrangement links TRBV15 to TRBJ2-5; the D gene is possibly TRBD2 (7 bases). The CDR3 covers 14 residues. CDR1 and CDR2 from the germline V gene are LNHNV and YYDKDF (reference sequence). V dropped 3 bases and J dropped 4 bases, with 12 bases sitting between them. The DNA of the CDR3 is TGTGCCACCAGCAGTAGGGGGGGGCGAGAGACCCAGTACTTC. It is translated as CATSSRGGRETQYF.

Many counts were recorded for this clonotype. V and J are TRBV12-3 or TRBV12-4 and TRBJ1-2; D is possibly TRBD1 (5 bases). Trimming removed 3 bases at V and 0 bases at J, with 8 bases between. The CDR3 totals 14 residues. CDR3 sequence: CASSFGTANYGYTF. In nucleotides, the CDR3 is TGTGCCAGCAGTTTTGGGACGGCTAACTATGGCTACACCTTC.

The chain couples TRBV30 to TRBJ1-2; 7 bases map to TRBD1. J gave up 7 bases and V 0 bases, and 23 bases lay outside the gene matches. In germline, CDR1 is GTSNPN, CDR2 SVGIG (reference sequence). There are 19 residues in the CDR3. The CDR3 reads CAWSVIGWQGELGDGGYTF. The CDR3 DNA follows: TGTGCCTGGAGTGTAATTGGATGGCAGGGGGAGTTAGGGGACGGTGGCTACACCTTC.

In its sample, this clonotype was seen many times. V usage is TRBV20-1 and J usage is TRBJ1-2; 8 bases match TRBD1. The germline CDR1 and CDR2 sequences are DFQATT and SNEGSKA (reference sequence). This CDR3 spans 13 amino acids. After removal of 5 bases from V and 2 bases from J, the junction contained 4 bases not matched to a gene. CDR3 region: CSAGQGENYGYTF. CDR3 bases: TGCAGTGCTGGACAGGGAGAAAACTATGGCTACACCTTC.